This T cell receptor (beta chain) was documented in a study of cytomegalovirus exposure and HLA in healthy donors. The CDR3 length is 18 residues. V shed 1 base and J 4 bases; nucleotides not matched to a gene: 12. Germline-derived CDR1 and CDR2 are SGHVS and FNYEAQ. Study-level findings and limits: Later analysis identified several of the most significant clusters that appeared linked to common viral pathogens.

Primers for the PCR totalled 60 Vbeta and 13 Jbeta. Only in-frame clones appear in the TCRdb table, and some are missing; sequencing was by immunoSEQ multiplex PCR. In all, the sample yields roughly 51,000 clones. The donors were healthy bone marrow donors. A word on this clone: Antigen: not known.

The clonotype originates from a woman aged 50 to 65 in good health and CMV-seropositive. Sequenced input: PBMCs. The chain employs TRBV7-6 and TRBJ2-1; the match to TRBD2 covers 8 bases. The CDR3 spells CASSLGWASGGQYNEQFF. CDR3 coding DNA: TGTGCCAGCAGCTTAGGTTGGGCGAGCGGGGGCCAATACAATGAGCAGTTCTTC.